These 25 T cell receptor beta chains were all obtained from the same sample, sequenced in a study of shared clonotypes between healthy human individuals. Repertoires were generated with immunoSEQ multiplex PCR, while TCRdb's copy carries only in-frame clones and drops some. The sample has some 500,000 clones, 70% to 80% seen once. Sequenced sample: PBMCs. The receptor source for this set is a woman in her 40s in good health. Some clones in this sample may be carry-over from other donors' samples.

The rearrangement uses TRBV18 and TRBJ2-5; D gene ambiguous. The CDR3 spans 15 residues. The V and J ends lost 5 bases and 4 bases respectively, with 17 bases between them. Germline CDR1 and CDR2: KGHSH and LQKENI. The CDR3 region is CASSDAPTKRETQYF. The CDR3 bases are TGTGCCAGCTCAGATGCGCCTACAAAGAGAGAGACCCAGTACTTC.

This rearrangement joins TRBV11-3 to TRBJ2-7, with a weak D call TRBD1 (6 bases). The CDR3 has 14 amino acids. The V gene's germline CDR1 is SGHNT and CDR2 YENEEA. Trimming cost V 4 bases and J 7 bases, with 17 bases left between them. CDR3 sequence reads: CASSSSTGLQEQYF. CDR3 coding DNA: TGTGCCAGCAGCTCTTCAACAGGGTTGCAAGAGCAGTACTTC. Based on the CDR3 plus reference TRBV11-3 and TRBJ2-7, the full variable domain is EAGVVQSPRYKIIEKKQPVAFWCNPISGHNTLYWYLQNLGQGPELLIRYENEEAVDDSQLPKDRFSAERLKGVDSTLKIQPAELGDSAVYLCASSSSTGLQEQYFGPGTRLTVT.

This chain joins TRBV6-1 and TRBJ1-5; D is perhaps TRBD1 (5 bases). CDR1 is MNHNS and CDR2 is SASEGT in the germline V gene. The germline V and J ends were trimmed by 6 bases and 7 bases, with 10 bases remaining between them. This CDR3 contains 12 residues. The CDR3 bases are TGTGCCAGCAGAATCTGGGACCAGCCCCAGCATTTT. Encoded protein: CASRIWDQPQHF.

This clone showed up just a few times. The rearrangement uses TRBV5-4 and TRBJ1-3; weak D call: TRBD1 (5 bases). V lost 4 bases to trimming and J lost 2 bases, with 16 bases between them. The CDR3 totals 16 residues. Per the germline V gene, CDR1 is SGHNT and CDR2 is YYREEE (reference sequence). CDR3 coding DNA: TGTGCCAGCAGCATTGACCCCGGGACGCCTGGAAACACCATATATTTT. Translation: CASSIDPGTPGNTIYF.

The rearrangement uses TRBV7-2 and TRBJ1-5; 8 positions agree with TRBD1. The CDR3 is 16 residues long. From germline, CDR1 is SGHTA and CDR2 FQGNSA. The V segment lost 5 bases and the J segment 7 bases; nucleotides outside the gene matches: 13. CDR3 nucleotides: TGTGCCAGCAGCCCATCGACGCGAGGACAGGGACAGCCCCAGCATTTT. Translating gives CASSPSTRGQGQPQHF.

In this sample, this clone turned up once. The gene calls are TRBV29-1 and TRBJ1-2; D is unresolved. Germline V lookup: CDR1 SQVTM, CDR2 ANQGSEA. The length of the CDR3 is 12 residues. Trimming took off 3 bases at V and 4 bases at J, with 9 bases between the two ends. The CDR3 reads CSVEFTAYGYTF. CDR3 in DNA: TGCAGCGTTGAGTTCACAGCCTATGGCTACACCTTC.

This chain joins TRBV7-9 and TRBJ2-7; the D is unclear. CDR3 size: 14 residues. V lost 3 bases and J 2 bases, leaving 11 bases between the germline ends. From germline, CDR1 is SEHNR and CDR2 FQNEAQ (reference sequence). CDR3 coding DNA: TGTGCCAGCAGCTTGACGGCCAGGCCCTACGAGCAGTACTTC. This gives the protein CASSLTARPYEQYF.

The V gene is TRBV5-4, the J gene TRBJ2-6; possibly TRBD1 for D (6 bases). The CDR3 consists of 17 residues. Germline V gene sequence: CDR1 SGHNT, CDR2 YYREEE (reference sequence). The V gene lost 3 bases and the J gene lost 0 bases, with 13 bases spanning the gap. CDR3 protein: CASSSGQTNSGANVLTF. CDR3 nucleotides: TGTGCCAGCAGCTCCGGACAGACAAACTCTGGGGCCAACGTCCTGACTTTC.

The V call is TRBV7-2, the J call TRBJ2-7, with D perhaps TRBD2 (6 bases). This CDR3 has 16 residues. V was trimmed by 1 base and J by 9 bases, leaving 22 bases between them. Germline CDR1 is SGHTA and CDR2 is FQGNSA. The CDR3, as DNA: TGTGCCAGCAGCTTAGTCGCATCGGGAGCTAGTCCTGGGCAGTACTTC. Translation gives CASSLVASGASPGQYF.

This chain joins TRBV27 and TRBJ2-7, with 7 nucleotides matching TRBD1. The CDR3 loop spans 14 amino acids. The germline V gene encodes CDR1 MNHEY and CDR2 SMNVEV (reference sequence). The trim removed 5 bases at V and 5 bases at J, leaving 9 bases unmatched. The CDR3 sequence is CASSPSGQSHEQYF. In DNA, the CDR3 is TGTGCCAGCAGTCCGTCGGGACAGTCCCACGAGCAGTACTTC.

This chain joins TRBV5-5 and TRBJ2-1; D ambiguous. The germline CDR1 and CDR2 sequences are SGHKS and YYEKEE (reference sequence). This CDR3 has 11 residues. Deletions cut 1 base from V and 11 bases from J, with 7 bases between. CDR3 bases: TGTGCCAGCAGCTTGTACTCTCAGCAGTTCTTC. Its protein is CASSLYSQQFF.

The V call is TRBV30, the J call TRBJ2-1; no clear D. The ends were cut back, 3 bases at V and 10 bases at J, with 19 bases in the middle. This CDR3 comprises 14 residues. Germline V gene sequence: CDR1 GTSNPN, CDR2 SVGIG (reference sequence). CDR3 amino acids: CAWSAVSNSREQFF. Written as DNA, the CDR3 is TGTGCCTGGAGCGCAGTTTCGAATTCGCGGGAGCAGTTCTTC.

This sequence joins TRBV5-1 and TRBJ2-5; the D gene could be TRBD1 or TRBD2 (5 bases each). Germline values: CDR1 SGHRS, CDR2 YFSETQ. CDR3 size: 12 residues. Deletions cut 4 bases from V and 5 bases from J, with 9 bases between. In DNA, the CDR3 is TGCGCCAGCAGCGTGGGACCGGAGACCCAGTACTTC. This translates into CASSVGPETQYF.

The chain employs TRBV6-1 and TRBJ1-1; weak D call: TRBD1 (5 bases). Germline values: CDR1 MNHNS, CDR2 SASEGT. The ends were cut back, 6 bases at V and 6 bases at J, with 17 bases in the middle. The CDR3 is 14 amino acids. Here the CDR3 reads CASSVTGRWAEAFF. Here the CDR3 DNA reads TGTGCCAGCAGCGTCACAGGCCGTTGGGCTGAAGCTTTCTTT.

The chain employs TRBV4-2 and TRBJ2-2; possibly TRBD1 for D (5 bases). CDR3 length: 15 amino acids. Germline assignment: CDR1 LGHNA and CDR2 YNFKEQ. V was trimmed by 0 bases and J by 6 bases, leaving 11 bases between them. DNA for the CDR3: TGTGCCAGCAGCCAAGAACCCGCAGGGCCCGGGGAGCTGTTTTTT. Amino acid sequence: CASSQEPAGPGELFF.

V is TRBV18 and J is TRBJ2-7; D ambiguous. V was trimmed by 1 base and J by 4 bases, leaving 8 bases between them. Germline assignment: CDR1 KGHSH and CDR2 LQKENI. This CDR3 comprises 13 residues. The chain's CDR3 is CASSPRGRYEQYF. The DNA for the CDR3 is TGTGCCAGCTCACCACGCGGCAGGTACGAGCAGTACTTC.

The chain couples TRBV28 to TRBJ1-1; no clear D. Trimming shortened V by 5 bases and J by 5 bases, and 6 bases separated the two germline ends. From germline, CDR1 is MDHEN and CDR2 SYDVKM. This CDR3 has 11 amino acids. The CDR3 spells CASSTLTEAFF. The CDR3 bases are TGTGCCAGCAGTACCCTAACTGAAGCTTTCTTT.

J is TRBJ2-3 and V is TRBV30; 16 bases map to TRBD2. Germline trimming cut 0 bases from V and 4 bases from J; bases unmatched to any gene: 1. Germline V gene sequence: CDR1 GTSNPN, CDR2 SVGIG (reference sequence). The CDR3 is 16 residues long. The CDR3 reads CAWSVGLAGGADTQYF. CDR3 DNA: TGTGCCTGGAGTGTGGGACTAGCGGGAGGGGCAGATACGCAGTATTTT.

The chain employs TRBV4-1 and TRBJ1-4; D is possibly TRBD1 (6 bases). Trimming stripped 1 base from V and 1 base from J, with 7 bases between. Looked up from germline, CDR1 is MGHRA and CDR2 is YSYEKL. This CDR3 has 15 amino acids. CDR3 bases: TGCGCCAGCAGCCAAGTGGACAGAACTAATGAAAAACTGTTTTTT. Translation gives CASSQVDRTNEKLFF.

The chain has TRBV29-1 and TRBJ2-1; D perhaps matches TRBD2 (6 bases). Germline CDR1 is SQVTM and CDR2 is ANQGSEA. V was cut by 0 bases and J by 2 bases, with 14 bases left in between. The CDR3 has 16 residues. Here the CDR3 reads CSVEDQLGGPYNEQFF. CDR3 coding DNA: TGCAGCGTTGAAGATCAGCTGGGGGGACCCTACAATGAGCAGTTCTTC.

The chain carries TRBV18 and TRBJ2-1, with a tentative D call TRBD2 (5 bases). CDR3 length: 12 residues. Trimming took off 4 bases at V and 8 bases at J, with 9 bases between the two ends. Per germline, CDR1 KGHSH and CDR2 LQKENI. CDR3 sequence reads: CASSREGDEQFF. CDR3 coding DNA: TGTGCCAGCTCACGAGAGGGCGATGAGCAGTTCTTC.

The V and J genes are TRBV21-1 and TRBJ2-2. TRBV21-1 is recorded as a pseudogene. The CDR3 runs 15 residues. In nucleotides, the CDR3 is TGTGCCAGCAGCAATCGGCCCCTGGGTACCGGGGAGCTGTTTTTT. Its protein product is CASSNRPLGTGELFF.

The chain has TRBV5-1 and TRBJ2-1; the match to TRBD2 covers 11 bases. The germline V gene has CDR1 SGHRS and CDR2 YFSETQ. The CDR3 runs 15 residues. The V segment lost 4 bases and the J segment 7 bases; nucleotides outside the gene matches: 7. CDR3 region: CASSGTSGSGNEQFF. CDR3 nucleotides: TGCGCCAGCAGCGGAACTAGCGGGAGTGGTAATGAGCAGTTCTTC.

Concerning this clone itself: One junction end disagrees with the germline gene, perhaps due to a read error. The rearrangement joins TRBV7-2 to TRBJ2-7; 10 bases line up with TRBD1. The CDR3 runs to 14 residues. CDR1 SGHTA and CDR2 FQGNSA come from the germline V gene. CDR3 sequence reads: CASSSGQGSYEQYF. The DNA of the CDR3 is TGTGCTAGCAGCTCGGGACAGGGGTCCTACGAGCAGTACTTC. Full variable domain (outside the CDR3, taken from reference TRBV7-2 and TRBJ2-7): GAGVSQSPSNKVTEKGKDVELRCDPISGHTALYWYRQSLGQGLEFLIYFQGNSAPDKSGLPSDRFSAERTGGSVSTLTIQRTQQEDSAVYLCASSSGQGSYEQYFGPGTRLTVT.

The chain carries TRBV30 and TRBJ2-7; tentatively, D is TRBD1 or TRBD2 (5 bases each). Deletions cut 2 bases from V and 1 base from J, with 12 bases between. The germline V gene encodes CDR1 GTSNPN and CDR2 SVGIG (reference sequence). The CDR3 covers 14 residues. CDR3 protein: CAWSLGVGSYEQYF. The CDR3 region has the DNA TGTGCCTGGAGTTTGGGGGTGGGGTCCTACGAGCAGTACTTC. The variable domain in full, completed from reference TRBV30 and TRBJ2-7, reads SQTIHQWPATLVQPVGSPLSLECTVEGTSNPNLYWYRQAAGRGLQLLFYSVGIGQISSEVPQNLSASRPQDRQFILSSKKLLLSDSGFYLCAWSLGVGSYEQYFGPGTRLTVT.